The following is a T cell receptor (beta chain) sequence with its context. This sample is drawn from a study of T-cell reconstitution after alpha-beta-depleted transplantation in children. Deletions cut 4 bases from V and 4 bases from J, with 9 bases between. The CDR3 has 13 residues. Germline lookup yields CDR1 SGHKS and CDR2 YYEKEE (reference sequence). Using unique molecular identifiers, the investigators prepared the TCRbeta library. TCRdb re-called the PCR reads through MiXCR, storing one row per CDR3 protein. The sample records over 150,000 distinct CDR3 sequences, 14% to 15% being singletons. This rearrangement joins TRBV5-5 to TRBJ1-5; D is ambiguous. The sample here was PBMCs from the stem cell graft donor, taken from the stem cell graft. The TCR comes from a human donor who donated a stem cell graft to a child with acute lymphoblastic leukemia. The CDR3 loop is CASSPTVNQPQHF. CDR3 DNA: TGTGCCAGCAGCCCAACGGTAAATCAGCCCCAGCATTTT.